Shown below are 14 T cell receptor beta chains from a single sample sequenced in a study of control samples from healthy donors and cancer patients. The assay was immunoSEQ multiplex PCR, and TCRdb's table has in-frame clones only and misses some. The table has around 250,000 clones, roughly 80% seen once. The specimen was PBMCs. These receptor sequences come from a woman between 55 and 75 years old with lung cancer.

The chain couples TRBV6-5 to TRBJ1-6, with D possibly matching TRBD1 (6 bases). Trimming cost V 5 bases and J 14 bases, with 19 bases left between them. CDR1 and CDR2 (germline): MNHEY, SVGAGI. CDR3 length equals 14 residues. In DNA form, the CDR3 reads TGTGCCAGCAGTAGACAGGCATCGAAAAATACCCTCCACTTT. It translates to CASSRQASKNTLHF.

The CDR3 region is CASSVATGGATGYTF. The CDR3, as DNA: TGTGCCAGCAGCGTAGCTACAGGGGGCGCGACTGGCTACACCTTC. The V and J genes are TRBV9 and TRBJ1-2, with 9 bases lining up with TRBD1. The junction had 7 bases not matched to a gene; V was cut back by 0 bases and J by 7 bases. The length of the CDR3 is 15 residues. Germline V gene data show CDR1 as SGDLS and CDR2 as YYNGEE.

This rearrangement joins TRBV7-3 to TRBJ2-3, with 8 bases fitting TRBD2. Trimming took 3 bases from V and 4 from J; bases not matched to a gene: 12. The CDR3 covers 17 residues. Germline V gene data show CDR1 as SGHTA and CDR2 as FQGTGA. The CDR3 coding sequence is TGTGCCAGCAGCTTTTCGGGAGGGCCGGGTGTGTCAGATACGCAGTATTTT. Amino acids: CASSFSGGPGVSDTQYF.

This chain joins TRBV4-1 and TRBJ2-4; 8 nucleotides align to TRBD2. The length of the CDR3 is 17 residues. The trim removed 6 bases at V and 8 bases at J, leaving 18 bases unmatched. Germline values: CDR1 MGHRA, CDR2 YSYEKL. The CDR3 region is CASSPFEAGGIYDIQYF. In nucleotides, the CDR3 is TGCGCCAGCAGTCCGTTCGAGGCGGGGGGCATCTACGACATTCAGTACTTC.

The CDR3 loop is CASSLEPLRAFF. CDR3 in DNA: TGTGCCAGCAGTTTGGAGCCCCTGAGGGCTTTCTTT. This sequence joins TRBV28 and TRBJ1-1; no clear D gene. This CDR3 has 12 residues. V was pared by 3 bases and J by 11 bases, with 13 bases between. Germline CDR1 reads MDHEN; CDR2 reads SYDVKM.

This clone was picked up one time. As DNA, the CDR3 is TGCGCCAGCAGCCCGCCCGGGGACAGGAAGTTCTACGAGCAGTACTTC. The encoded protein is CASSPPGDRKFYEQYF. The chain has TRBV5-1 and TRBJ2-7; 8 bases match TRBD1. This CDR3 has 16 amino acids. V gave up 4 bases and J gave up 3 bases; unmatched junction bases: 12. Germline loops: CDR1 SGHRS, CDR2 YFSETQ.

The V and J genes are TRBV27 and TRBJ2-1; 7 nucleotides match TRBD2. V trimming: 6 bases; J trimming: 9 bases; junction bases outside the gene matches: 8. Per the germline V gene, CDR1 is MNHEY and CDR2 is SMNVEV (reference sequence). CDR3 size: 13 residues. Written as DNA, the CDR3 is TGTGCCAGCAGCGTTTGGCGGGAGAGTGAGCAGTTCTTC. Translating it yields CASSVWRESEQFF.

J is TRBJ1-3 and V is TRBV28; D gene ambiguous. The CDR3 is 15 amino acids. The germline gives CDR1 MDHEN, CDR2 SYDVKM. Trimming removed 2 bases from V and 3 bases from J, with 11 bases in between. This chain's CDR3 is CASSLRTVGGNTIYF. Here the CDR3 DNA reads TGTGCCAGCAGTTTAAGAACTGTGGGTGGAAACACCATATATTTT.

CDR3: CASSYPAEETQYF. The CDR3 nucleotides read TGCGCCAGCAGCTATCCAGCGGAAGAGACCCAGTACTTC. The genes are TRBV5-1 and TRBJ2-5; TRBD2 might be the D (5 bases). Germline CDR1 SGHRS, CDR2 YFSETQ. This CDR3 region has 13 residues. The V and J ends lost 3 bases and 3 bases respectively, with 9 bases between them. The complete variable domain, with remaining parts taken from reference TRBV5-1 and TRBJ2-5, reads KAGVTQTPRYLIKTRGQQVTLSCSPISGHRSVSWYQQTPGQGLQFLFEYFSETQRNKGNFPGRFSGRQFSNSRSEMNVSTLELGDSALYLCASSYPAEETQYFGPGTRLLVL.

The gene calls are TRBV28 and TRBJ1-5; D is ambiguous. V lost 6 bases and J 6 bases, leaving 18 bases between the germline ends. Germline V lookup: CDR1 MDHEN, CDR2 SYDVKM. CDR3 length: 15 residues. The CDR3 coding sequence is TGTGCCAGCAGCTTTAGAGGTTTCAGGACTCAGCCCCAGCATTTT. Its translation: CASSFRGFRTQPQHF.

V and J are TRBV3-1 (or the pseudogene TRBV3-2) and TRBJ2-2; TRBD1 is a possible D gene (6 bases). Germline loops: CDR1 LGHDT, CDR2 YNNKEL (reference sequence). Trimming took off 2 bases at V and 6 bases at J, with 10 bases between the two ends. The CDR3 extends over 14 amino acids. The CDR3 sequence is CASSQLGHPGELFF. DNA of the CDR3: TGTGCCAGCAGCCAACTGGGACATCCCGGGGAGCTGTTTTTT.

The genes are TRBV7-9 and TRBJ2-1; 10 nucleotides match TRBD2. The CDR3 runs to 14 residues. Germline V lookup: CDR1 SEHNR, CDR2 FQNEAQ (reference sequence). Trimming at V came to 3 bases and at J to 8 bases, leaving 4 bases not matched to a gene. The CDR3: CASSFASGSDEQFF. CDR3 in DNA: TGTGCCAGCAGCTTTGCTAGCGGGAGCGATGAGCAGTTCTTC.

The V gene is TRBV6-5, the J gene TRBJ1-1; 10 nucleotides agree with TRBD1. The CDR3 contains 14 residues. Germline CDR1 reads MNHEY; CDR2 reads SVGAGI. J lost 2 bases, V lost 6 bases, and 3 bases had no gene match. CDR3 loop: CASSRQGANTEAFF. DNA of the CDR3: TGTGCCAGCAGCCGACAGGGGGCAAACACTGAAGCTTTCTTT.

This clone was counted between two and nine times. V is TRBV7-8 and J is TRBJ1-1; possible D gene TRBD1, 6 bases. Trimming cost V 5 bases and J 10 bases, with 17 bases left between them. The germline CDR1 and CDR2 sequences are SGHVS and FQNEAQ. The CDR3 length is 13 residues. The CDR3 sequence is CASSGDNHDRAFF. CDR3 in DNA: TGTGCCAGCAGCGGGGACAACCACGATAGAGCTTTCTTT.